This T cell receptor (beta chain) was documented in a study of cytomegalovirus exposure and HLA in healthy donors. General study points: Common viral pathogens (according to a later analysis) appeared linked to several of the most significant clusters. It was in a later analysis that TCR association rates were seen to vary by HLA locus, highest for DRB1 and lowest for HLA-C.

PCR amplification relied on 60 Vbeta primers (plus 13 Jbeta primers). Assay used: immunoSEQ multiplex PCR; TCRdb lists only in-frame clones, some missing. Of about 190,000 clones listed, approximately 87% are singletons. This CDR3 is 14 amino acids long. Trimming took 1 base from V and 5 from J, leaving 12 bases between them. Germline CDR1 SQVTM, CDR2 ANQGSEA. A note on this clone: Its matching antigen is unknown.

The sequence came from a man under 40 in good health and CMV-seronegative. Sequenced: PBMCs. V usage is TRBV29-1 and J usage is TRBJ2-1; unclear D gene. CDR3 loop: CSVEGQHTNNEQFF. The CDR3 nucleotides are TGCAGCGTTGAAGGGCAACATACAAACAATGAGCAGTTCTTC.